These 26 T cell receptor beta chains share one sample of origin, sequenced in a study of CD8 T cells in ankylosing spondylitis. From the 5' RACE reads, TCRdb called clonotypes with MiXCR, one entry per CDR3 protein. The repertoire holds under 200,000 distinct CDR3 sequences, with 13% as singletons. Sequenced material: blood, either unsorted or a sorted T cell fraction (not recorded which). The receptors were gathered from a female donor with ankylosing spondylitis or in good health (not recorded which).

This clonotype was seen a handful of times. At one of its ends the junction is not consistent with the germline gene, which may arise from a read error. The rearrangement links TRBV28 to TRBJ2-7, with D possibly matching TRBD1 (5 bases). CDR3 size: 13 residues. Germline assignment: CDR1 MDHEN and CDR2 SYDVKM. CDR3 amino acids: CASSPTVQASVDF. Here the CDR3 DNA reads TGTGCCAGCAGTCCGACCGTACAGGCCTCAGTGGACTTC. Looking up the rest from reference TRBV28 and TRBJ2-7 gives the full variable domain: DVKVTQSSRYLVKRTGEKVFLECVQDMDHENMFWYRQDPGLGLRLIYFSYDVKMKEKGDIPEGYSVSREKKERFSLILESASTNQTSMYLCASSPTVQASVDFGPGTRLTVT.

This clonotype was detected ten times or more. The chain carries TRBV29-1 and TRBJ1-4; TRBD1 agrees at 10 bases. The CDR3 length is 15 residues. V trimming: 6 bases; J trimming: 6 bases; junction bases outside the gene matches: 10. From germline, CDR1 is SQVTM and CDR2 ANQGSEA. This CDR3 reads CSVGQGGLGDEKLFF. The CDR3, as DNA: TGCAGCGTCGGACAGGGGGGACTAGGGGATGAAAAACTGTTTTTT.

The chain employs TRBV20-1 and TRBJ2-7; D remains ambiguous. The CDR3 is 15 residues long. Germline loops: CDR1 DFQATT, CDR2 SNEGSKA (reference sequence). The V gene lost 0 bases and the J gene lost 0 bases, with 12 bases spanning the gap. The CDR3, as DNA: TGCAGTGCTAGAGATTTGCGGTCGTTCTCCTACGAGCAGTACTTC. Amino acids: CSARDLRSFSYEQYF.

This clonotype showed up many times. The rearrangement uses TRBV5-1 and TRBJ1-4, with D tentatively TRBD1 (6 bases). The germline CDR1 and CDR2 sequences are SGHRS and YFSETQ. V was pared by 4 bases and J by 8 bases, with 12 bases between. This CDR3 comprises 13 residues. DNA for the CDR3: TGCGCCAGCAGCCGCCTCAGGGGCGAAAAACTGTTTTTT. Translating gives CASSRLRGEKLFF.

A few counts support this clonotype. The gene calls are TRBV5-1 and TRBJ2-7, with D perhaps TRBD2 (5 bases). This CDR3 contains 13 residues. The germline V gene encodes CDR1 SGHRS and CDR2 YFSETQ. Trimming removed 5 bases from V and 3 bases from J, with 12 bases in between. CDR3 sequence (DNA): TGCGCCAGCAGACTAGACACCTACTACGAGCAGTACTTC. Protein: CASRLDTYYEQYF.

With respect to this clonotype: A read error is possible here, since a much larger clone lies one base away. The chain carries TRBV3-1 and TRBJ2-7; weak D call: TRBD1 (5 bases). Per the germline V gene, CDR1 is LGHDT and CDR2 is YNNKEL (reference sequence). This CDR3 is 16 amino acids long. The CDR3 bases are TGTGCCGGCAGCCCAGACCGAAGGGGCCTAGCCTACGAGCAGTACTTC. It yields the protein CAGSPDRRGLAYEQYF.

In this sample, this clonotype turned up many times. This rearrangement joins TRBV7-6 to TRBJ1-1; D uncertain. The V and J ends lost 6 bases and 3 bases respectively, with 14 bases between them. The germline V gene has CDR1 SGHVS and CDR2 FNYEAQ. The CDR3 has 14 residues. Written as DNA, the CDR3 is TGTGCCAGCAGGTTGACCAAAGGATACACTGAAGCTTTCTTT. Encoded protein: CASRLTKGYTEAFF.

The V call is TRBV7-3, the J call TRBJ2-1; possibly TRBD2 for D (6 bases). The CDR3 contains 15 residues. Germline-derived CDR1 and CDR2 are SGHTA and FQGTGA. Trimming removed 6 bases at V and 5 bases at J, with 17 bases between. CDR3 sequence reads: CASSLSPTSDNEQFF. CDR3 nucleotides: TGTGCCAGCAGTTTATCCCCGACTAGTGACAATGAGCAGTTCTTC.

This clonotype was counted only a few times. The gene calls are TRBV6-2 or TRBV6-3 and TRBJ2-1, with D possibly being TRBD2 (5 bases). CDR1 is MNHEY, CDR2 SVGEGT, per germline. This CDR3 comprises 21 residues. Between the trimmed V and J ends, which lost 6 bases and 4 bases, there was a span of 34 bases. The CDR3 spells CASSRWQAGERRKGIYNEQFF. The DNA of the CDR3 is TGTGCCAGCAGCCGGTGGCAGGCCGGGGAACGCCGGAAGGGTATTTACAATGAGCAGTTCTTC.

Comment on this clonotype: A much larger clonotype is one base distant, so this may be a read error. The chain combines TRBV25-1 with TRBJ2-5; D gene unclear. CDR3 size: 11 residues. CDR1 MGHDK and CDR2 SYGVNS come from the germline V gene. The CDR3 nucleotides are TGTGTCAGCAGTCAATCAGAGACCCAGTACTTC. Its protein product is CVSSQSETQYF.

The chain recombines TRBV28 with TRBJ2-5; no reliable D call. This CDR3 region has 13 residues. CDR1 is MDHEN, CDR2 SYDVKM, per germline. Trimming stripped 3 bases from V and 7 bases from J, with 12 bases between. The CDR3 reads CASSFSSLRTQYF. The CDR3 nucleotides read TGTGCCAGCAGTTTTAGCTCGCTGCGGACCCAGTACTTC.

This clonotype was counted only a few times. The chain employs TRBV5-5 and TRBJ1-2; D is uncertain. The V gene's germline CDR1 is SGHKS and CDR2 YYEKEE (reference sequence). The ends were cut back, 0 bases at V and 4 bases at J, with 13 bases in the middle. This CDR3 comprises 15 residues. The CDR3 reads CASSLEPGRTYGYTF. The CDR3 coding sequence is TGTGCCAGCAGCTTGGAACCCGGGCGTACCTATGGCTACACCTTC.

Many counts were recorded for this clonotype. The chain has TRBV12-3 or TRBV12-4 and TRBJ1-5; D might be TRBD1 (5 bases). Trimming took 6 bases from V and 5 from J, leaving 14 bases between them. The CDR3 has 14 amino acids. The CDR3 sequence: CASSPDSSYQPQHF. DNA for the CDR3: TGTGCCAGCAGCCCTGACAGCTCCTATCAGCCCCAGCATTTT.

In this sample, this clonotype turned up many times. This chain joins TRBV20-1 and TRBJ1-6; the D gene is possibly TRBD1 (5 bases). Germline CDR1 reads DFQATT; CDR2 reads SNEGSKA (reference sequence). V dropped 1 base and J dropped 8 bases, with 9 bases sitting between them. The CDR3 totals 13 residues. The CDR3 loop is CSARGQMDSPLHF. The CDR3 bases are TGCAGTGCTAGAGGACAGATGGATTCACCCCTCCACTTT.

This clonotype has just a few counts. CDR3 region: CASTPGGLGNEKLFF. For the CDR3, the DNA is TGTGCCAGCACCCCCGGGGGGCTCGGTAATGAAAAACTGTTTTTT. The rearrangement uses TRBV7-2 and TRBJ1-4; perhaps TRBD1 as D (6 bases). The germline V and J ends were trimmed by 7 bases and 4 bases, with 16 bases remaining between them. The CDR3 has 15 residues. Germline CDR1 SGHTA, CDR2 FQGNSA.

This clonotype showed up just a few times. The CDR3 reads CASSIGGTAYEQYF. In DNA form, the CDR3 reads TGTGCCAGCAGCATCGGCGGGACAGCCTACGAGCAGTACTTC. The V and J genes are TRBV7-2 and TRBJ2-7, with a tentative D call TRBD1 (7 bases). The CDR3 is made up of 14 amino acids. Trimming pared 5 bases from V and 2 bases from J, leaving 13 bases between. Germline V lookup: CDR1 SGHTA, CDR2 FQGNSA. Variable domain in full (rest from reference TRBV7-2 and TRBJ2-7): GAGVSQSPSNKVTEKGKDVELRCDPISGHTALYWYRQSLGQGLEFLIYFQGNSAPDKSGLPSDRFSAERTGGSVSTLTIQRTQQEDSAVYLCASSIGGTAYEQYFGPGTRLTVT.

Many counts were recorded for this clonotype. This sequence joins TRBV3-1 and TRBJ2-1; possible D gene TRBD1, 6 bases. Germline V gives CDR1 LGHDT, CDR2 YNNKEL (reference sequence). Deletions cut 8 bases from V and 1 base from J, with 18 bases between. This CDR3 is 16 amino acids long. CDR3 nucleotide sequence: TGTGCCAGCGAAACTACAGGGATCGGATCCTACAATGAGCAGTTCTTC. Translated, it gives CASETTGIGSYNEQFF.

There are many counts of this clonotype. The V gene is TRBV29-1, the J gene TRBJ1-1; D perhaps matches TRBD1 (5 bases). Germline V gene sequence: CDR1 SQVTM, CDR2 ANQGSEA. The V end was cut by 7 bases, the J end by 0 bases, with 15 bases between. The CDR3 is 14 amino acids. For the CDR3, the DNA is TGCAGCGCTGGGGCGGGAGGGATGAACACTGAAGCTTTCTTT. It codes for CSAGAGGMNTEAFF.

The sample holds many counts of this clonotype. This chain uses TRBV5-1 with TRBJ2-1; 10 nucleotides align to TRBD1. V trimming: 3 bases; J trimming: 7 bases; junction bases outside the gene matches: 4. The CDR3 has 14 amino acids. Germline loops: CDR1 SGHRS, CDR2 YFSETQ. CDR3 sequence (DNA): TGCGCCAGCAGCTCACGGGACAGGGGTAATGAGCAGTTCTTC. Its translation is CASSSRDRGNEQFF.

Remarks on this clonotype: The junction does not match germline at one end; this may be a read error. V is TRBV20-1 and J is TRBJ2-1; 11 bases line up with TRBD2. CDR1 and CDR2 from the germline V gene are DFQATT and SNEGSKA (reference sequence). The CDR3 loop spans 18 amino acids. The CDR3 DNA is TGCAGTGCTAGAAGGGAGTTGTCGGGACTAGCGGCTTACAATGAGCGGTTCTTC. Protein sequence: CSARRELSGLAAYNERFF.

This clonotype was found many times. This chain connects TRBV12-3 or TRBV12-4 to TRBJ2-1; TRBD2 is a possible D gene (5 bases). The germline V and J ends were trimmed by 7 bases and 4 bases, with 17 bases remaining between them. The CDR3 extends over 15 amino acids. The CDR3 spells CASIPNAGNYNEQFF. The CDR3 nucleotides read TGTGCCAGCATCCCTAACGCCGGGAATTACAATGAGCAGTTCTTC.

There are many counts of this clonotype. This chain links TRBV28 with TRBJ1-1; tentatively, D is TRBD1 (5 bases). Germline V CDR1 and CDR2: MDHEN, SYDVKM. The CDR3 loop spans 13 amino acids. V lost 7 bases and J lost 11, with 20 bases in between. CDR3 protein: CASMGVVGFEAFF. DNA for the CDR3: TGTGCCAGCATGGGGGTGGTCGGGTTTGAGGCTTTCTTT.

This clonotype was seen at least ten times. The chain is built from TRBV4-2 and TRBJ1-5; a possible D gene is TRBD1 (5 bases). The V end was cut by 3 bases, the J end by 11 bases, with 17 bases between. The CDR3 covers 14 residues. CDR1 is LGHNA, CDR2 YNFKEQ, per germline. The CDR3 region has the DNA TGTGCCAGCAGCCAGGATCGGGCAAGCAGGGCCCAGCATTTT. Protein sequence: CASSQDRASRAQHF.

This clonotype was seen only a few times. The V call is TRBV20-1, the J call TRBJ1-6; 8 bases are shared with TRBD1. V was clipped by 6 bases and J by 14 bases; unmatched bases: 6. This CDR3 has 11 residues. Germline CDR1 is DFQATT and CDR2 is SNEGSKA (reference sequence). The CDR3 reads CSASTGETLHF. The DNA of the CDR3 is TGCAGTGCGTCGACAGGGGAAACCCTCCACTTT.

In its sample, this clonotype was seen a few times. V and J are TRBV19 and TRBJ2-5; D not certain. Looked up from germline, CDR1 is LNHDA and CDR2 is SQIVND (reference sequence). This CDR3 region has 14 residues. Trimming removed 0 bases at V and 4 bases at J, with 9 bases between. This chain's CDR3 is CASSIDGMGETQYF. CDR3 coding DNA: TGTGCCAGTAGTATAGATGGCATGGGAGAGACCCAGTACTTC.

This clonotype has a count of ten or more. The V call is TRBV4-2, the J call TRBJ1-6; tentatively, D is TRBD1 (5 bases). CDR3 size: 17 residues. V lost 0 bases to trimming and J lost 7 bases, with 16 bases between them. Germline values: CDR1 LGHNA, CDR2 YNFKEQ. The CDR3 bases are TGTGCCAGCAGCCAAGATGGGTCGGGACTATCGAATTCACCCCTCCACTTT. The encoded protein is CASSQDGSGLSNSPLHF.